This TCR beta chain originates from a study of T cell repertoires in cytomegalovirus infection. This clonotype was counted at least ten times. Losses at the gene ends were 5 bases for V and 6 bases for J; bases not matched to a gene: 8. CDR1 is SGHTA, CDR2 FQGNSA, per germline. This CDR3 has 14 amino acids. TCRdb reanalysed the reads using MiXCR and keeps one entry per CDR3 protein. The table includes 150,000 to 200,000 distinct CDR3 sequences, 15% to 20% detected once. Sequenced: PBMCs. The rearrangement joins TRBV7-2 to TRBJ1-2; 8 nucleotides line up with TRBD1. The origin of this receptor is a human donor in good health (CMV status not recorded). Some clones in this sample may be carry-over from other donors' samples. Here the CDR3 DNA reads TGTGCCAGCAGCCCCTCAGGGACAGGCCATGGCTACACCTTC. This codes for CASSPSGTGHGYTF.